Given below is one T cell receptor beta chain in context. Antigen unknown. These data originate in a study of shared clonotypes between healthy human individuals. Study-wide background: The cohort had a couple of women and three men, ages 18 to 49. Study-wide results and limits: Between four donors, naive CD4 clonotypes were shared at a level of approximately 5%. Memory subsets had estimated richness that was generally smaller than that of naive subsets.

Data came from immunoSEQ multiplex PCR; TCRdb stores just in-frame clones and leaves some out. The sample lists approximately 980,000 clones; over 60% were seen once. All of the donors resided in Nashville, Tennessee, and each was a Caucasian adult. This CDR3 has 15 residues. The germline V gene has CDR1 MNHEY and CDR2 SVGAGI. V was cut by 6 bases and J by 1 base, with 16 bases left in between. The receptor was derived from a man aged 18 to 29 in good health. This chain uses TRBV6-5 with TRBJ2-7; maybe TRBD1 (8 bases). Sequences were obtained from memory CD4+ T cells sorted from blood. Regarding subset: CD45RA-negative fraction. CDR3 DNA: TGTGCCAGCAGGAGGGGGGGACAGGCTTCCTACGAGCAGTACTTC. Its protein is CASRRGGQASYEQYF.